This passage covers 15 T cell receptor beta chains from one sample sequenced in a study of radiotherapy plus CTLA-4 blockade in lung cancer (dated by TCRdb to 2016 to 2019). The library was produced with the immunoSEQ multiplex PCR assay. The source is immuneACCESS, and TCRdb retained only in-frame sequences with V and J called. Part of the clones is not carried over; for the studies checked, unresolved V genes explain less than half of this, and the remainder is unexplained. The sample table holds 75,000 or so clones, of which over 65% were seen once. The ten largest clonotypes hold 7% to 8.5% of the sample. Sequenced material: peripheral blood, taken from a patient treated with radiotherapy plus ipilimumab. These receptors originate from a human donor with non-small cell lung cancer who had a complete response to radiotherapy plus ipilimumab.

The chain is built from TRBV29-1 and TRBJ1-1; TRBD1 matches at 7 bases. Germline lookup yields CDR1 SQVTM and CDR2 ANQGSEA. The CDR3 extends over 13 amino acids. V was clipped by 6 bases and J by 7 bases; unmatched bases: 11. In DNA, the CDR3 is TGCAGCGTCCGCGAGCCGACAGGGAATGAAGCTTTCTTT. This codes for CSVREPTGNEAFF.

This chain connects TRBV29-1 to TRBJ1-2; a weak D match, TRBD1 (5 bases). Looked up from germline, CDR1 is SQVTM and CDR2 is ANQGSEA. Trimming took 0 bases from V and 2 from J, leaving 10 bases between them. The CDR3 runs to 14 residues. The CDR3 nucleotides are TGCAGCGTTGAAGATTCGCCAGGGAACTATGGCTACACCTTC. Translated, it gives CSVEDSPGNYGYTF.

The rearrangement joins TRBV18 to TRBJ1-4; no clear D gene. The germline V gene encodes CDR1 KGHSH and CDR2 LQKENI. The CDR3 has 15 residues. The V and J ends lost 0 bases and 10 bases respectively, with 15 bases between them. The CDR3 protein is CASSPPSNSDGKLFF. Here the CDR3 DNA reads TGTGCCAGCTCACCACCGAGTAATAGCGACGGAAAACTGTTTTTT.

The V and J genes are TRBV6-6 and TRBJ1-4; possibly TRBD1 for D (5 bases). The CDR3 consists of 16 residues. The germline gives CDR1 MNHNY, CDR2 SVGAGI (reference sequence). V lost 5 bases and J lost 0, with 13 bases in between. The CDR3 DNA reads TGTGCCAGCAGTCCCCAGGGACGGACAACTAATGAAAAACTGTTTTTT. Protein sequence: CASSPQGRTTNEKLFF.

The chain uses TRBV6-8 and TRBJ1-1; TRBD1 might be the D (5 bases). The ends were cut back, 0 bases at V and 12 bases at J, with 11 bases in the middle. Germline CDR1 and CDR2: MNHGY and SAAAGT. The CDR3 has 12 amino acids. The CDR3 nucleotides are TGTGCCAGCAGTTACTCGAGGACAAGGTCTTTCTTT. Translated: CASSYSRTRSFF.

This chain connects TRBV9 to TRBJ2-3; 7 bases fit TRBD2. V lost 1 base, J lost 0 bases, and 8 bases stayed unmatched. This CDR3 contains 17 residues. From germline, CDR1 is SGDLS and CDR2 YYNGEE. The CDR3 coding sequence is TGTGCCAGCAGCGTACGCGGGGGAGTACTTAGCACAGATACGCAGTATTTT. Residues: CASSVRGGVLSTDTQYF.

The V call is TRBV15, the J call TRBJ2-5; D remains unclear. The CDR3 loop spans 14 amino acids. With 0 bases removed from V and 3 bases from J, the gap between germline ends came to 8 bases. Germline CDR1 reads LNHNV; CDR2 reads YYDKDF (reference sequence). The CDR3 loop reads CATSRDNVEETQYF. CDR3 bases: TGTGCCACCAGCAGAGATAATGTCGAAGAGACCCAGTACTTC.

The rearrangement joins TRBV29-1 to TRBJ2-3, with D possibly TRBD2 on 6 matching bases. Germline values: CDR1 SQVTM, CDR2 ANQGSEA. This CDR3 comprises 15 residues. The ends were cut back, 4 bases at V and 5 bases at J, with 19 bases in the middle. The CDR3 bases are TGCAGCGTTGGGAAGACTAGTAAGGTGGGAGATACGCAGTATTTT. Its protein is CSVGKTSKVGDTQYF.

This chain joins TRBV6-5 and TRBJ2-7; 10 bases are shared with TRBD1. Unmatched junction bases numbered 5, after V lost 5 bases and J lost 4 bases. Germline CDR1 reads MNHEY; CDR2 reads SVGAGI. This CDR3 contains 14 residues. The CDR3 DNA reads TGTGCCAGCAGTCCGGGACAGGGGCTATACGAGCAGTACGTC. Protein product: CASSPGQGLYEQYV.

Here the CDR3 reads CASSFGMLVAGELFF. DNA of the CDR3: TGTGCCAGCAGTTTCGGAATGCTGGTCGCCGGGGAGCTGTTTTTT. The chain couples TRBV27 to TRBJ2-2; D is unclear. Germline V gene sequence: CDR1 MNHEY, CDR2 SMNVEV (reference sequence). This CDR3 is 15 amino acids long. The V gene lost 3 bases and the J gene lost 6 bases, with 14 bases spanning the gap.

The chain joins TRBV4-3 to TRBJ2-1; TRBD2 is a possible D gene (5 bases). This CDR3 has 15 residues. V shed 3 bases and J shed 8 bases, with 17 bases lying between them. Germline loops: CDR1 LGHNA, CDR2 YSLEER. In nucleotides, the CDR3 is TGCGCCAGCAGCCATTTACGGGGTAGCTCCGATGAGCAGTTCTTC. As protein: CASSHLRGSSDEQFF.

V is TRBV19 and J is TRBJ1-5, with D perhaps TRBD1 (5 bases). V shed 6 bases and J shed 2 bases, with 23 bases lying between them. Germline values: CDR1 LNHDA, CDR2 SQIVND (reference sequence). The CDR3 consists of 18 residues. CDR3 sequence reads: CASRNGQFRERRNQPQHF. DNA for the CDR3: TGTGCCAGTAGAAATGGACAATTTCGAGAGCGTCGCAATCAGCCCCAGCATTTT.

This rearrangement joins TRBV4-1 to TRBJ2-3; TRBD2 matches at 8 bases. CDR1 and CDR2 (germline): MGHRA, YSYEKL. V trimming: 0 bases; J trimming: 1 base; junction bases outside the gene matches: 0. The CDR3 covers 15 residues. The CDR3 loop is CASSQELAGTDTQYF. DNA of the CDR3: TGCGCCAGCAGCCAAGAACTAGCGGGCACAGATACGCAGTATTTT.

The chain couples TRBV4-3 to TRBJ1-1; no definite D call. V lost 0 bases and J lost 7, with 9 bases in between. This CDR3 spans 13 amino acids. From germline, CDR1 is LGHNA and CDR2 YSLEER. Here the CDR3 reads CASSQDAGNEAFF. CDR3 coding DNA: TGCGCCAGCAGCCAAGATGCAGGTAATGAAGCTTTCTTT.

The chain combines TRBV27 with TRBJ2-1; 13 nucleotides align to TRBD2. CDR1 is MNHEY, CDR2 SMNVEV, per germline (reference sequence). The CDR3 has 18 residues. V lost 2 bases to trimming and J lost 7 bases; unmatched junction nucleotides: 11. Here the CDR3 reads CASSLLTGLAGVRNEQFF. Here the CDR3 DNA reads TGTGCCAGCAGTTTACTAACTGGACTAGCGGGAGTTAGGAATGAGCAGTTCTTC.